Given below is one TCR beta chain in context. Its target is unknown. These data belong to a study of CD8+ T cells in alopecia areata. Findings and limits, study-wide: In scalp samples, resident alphabeta T cells of normal skin are also sequenced. Higher clonality and more expanded CD8+ clones appeared in lesional than normal scalp.

TCR sequencing used cDNA made by reverse transcription of extracted RNA. The method was immunoSEQ multiplex PCR; TCRdb's version includes in-frame clones alone and lacks a portion of them. In the table there are around 210,000 clones, roughly three fifths of which are singletons. The source of this sequence is a human donor in good health. The sample consisted of CD8+ T cells sorted from blood.

CDR3 amino acids: CASSPLGSPYNSPLHF. The CDR3 nucleotides are TGTGCCAGCAGCCCCCTGGGGAGTCCTTATAATTCACCCCTCCACTTT. The gene calls are TRBV11-2 and TRBJ1-6; D remains ambiguous. Germline CDR1 reads SGHAT; CDR2 reads FQNNGV. This CDR3 has 16 amino acids. The V end lost 5 bases, the J end lost 4 bases, and 15 bases lay between the germline ends. The full variable domain, its missing parts supplied by reference TRBV11-2 and TRBJ1-6, is EAGVAQSPRYKIIEKRQSVAFWCNPISGHATLYWYQQILGQGPKLLIQFQNNGVVDDSQLPKDRFSAERLKGVDSTLKIQPAKLEDSAVYLCASSPLGSPYNSPLHFGNGTRLTVT.